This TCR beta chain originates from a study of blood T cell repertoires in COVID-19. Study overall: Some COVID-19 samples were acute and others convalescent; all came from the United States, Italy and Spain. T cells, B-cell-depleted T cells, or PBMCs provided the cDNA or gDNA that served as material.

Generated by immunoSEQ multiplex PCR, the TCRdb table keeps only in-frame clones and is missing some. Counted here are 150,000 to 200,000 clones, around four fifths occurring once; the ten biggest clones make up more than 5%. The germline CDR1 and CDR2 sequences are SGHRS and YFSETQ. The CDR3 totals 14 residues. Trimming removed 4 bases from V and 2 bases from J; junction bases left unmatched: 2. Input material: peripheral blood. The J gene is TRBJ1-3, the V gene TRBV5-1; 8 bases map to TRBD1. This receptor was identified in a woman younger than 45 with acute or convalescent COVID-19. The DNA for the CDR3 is TGCGCCAGCAGCGTGGGACAGGCTGGAAACACCATATATTTT. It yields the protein CASSVGQAGNTIYF.